The subject of this entry is one TCR beta chain. Germline CDR1 reads MNHEY; CDR2 reads SMNVEV (reference sequence). V lost 2 bases to trimming and J lost 2 bases; unmatched junction nucleotides: 6. The CDR3 extends over 15 amino acids. The data belong to a study of blood T cell repertoires in COVID-19. The overall study: Italy, Spain and the United States were the sources of the convalescent and acute COVID-19 samples. T cells, B-cell-depleted T cells, or PBMCs supplied cDNA or gDNA.

In the authors' methods: Amplification of reference gene primers was used by the study to estimate nucleated cell counts. Some clones are missing from TCRdb's copy, which holds only in-frame ones; the method was immunoSEQ multiplex PCR. V and J calls and clone size are copied from that table; D and trimming were computed from the DNA. The top ten clones hold 6% to 9% of a sample with 150,000 or so clones, approximately 85% of them seen once. The receptor comes from a man between 40 and 49 years old who had recovered from COVID-19. The rearrangement joins TRBV27 to TRBJ2-7, with 7 bases identical to TRBD1. The sequenced sample consisted of peripheral blood. For the CDR3, the DNA is TGTGCCAGCAGTTTAACCGGGACAGCTCCCTACGAGCAGTACTTC. Protein product: CASSLTGTAPYEQYF.